This TCR beta chain was observed in a study of cytomegalovirus exposure and HLA in healthy donors. As for the study in general: Of the donors genotyped, approximately 400 in all, 75% to 85% fell in the Caucasian-associated ancestry cluster.

The PCR used 60 Vbeta and 13 Jbeta primers. The repertoire was sequenced with immunoSEQ multiplex PCR; TCRdb's copy has only in-frame clones and lacks some. Of about 190,000 clones in the sample, 80% are singletons; the top ten hold less than 1.1%. The CDR3 covers 13 residues. Trimming stripped 5 bases from V and 5 bases from J, with 13 bases between. CDR1 and CDR2 (germline): PRHDT, FYEKMQ (reference sequence). The chain joins TRBV13 to TRBJ2-7; D uncertain. Sequencing was carried out using PBMCs. The TCR sequence derives from a woman aged 40-49 years in good health and CMV-seronegative. CDR3 bases: TGTGCCAGCAGCCTACGACCCCAGGACGAGCAGTACTTC. This codes for CASSLRPQDEQYF.